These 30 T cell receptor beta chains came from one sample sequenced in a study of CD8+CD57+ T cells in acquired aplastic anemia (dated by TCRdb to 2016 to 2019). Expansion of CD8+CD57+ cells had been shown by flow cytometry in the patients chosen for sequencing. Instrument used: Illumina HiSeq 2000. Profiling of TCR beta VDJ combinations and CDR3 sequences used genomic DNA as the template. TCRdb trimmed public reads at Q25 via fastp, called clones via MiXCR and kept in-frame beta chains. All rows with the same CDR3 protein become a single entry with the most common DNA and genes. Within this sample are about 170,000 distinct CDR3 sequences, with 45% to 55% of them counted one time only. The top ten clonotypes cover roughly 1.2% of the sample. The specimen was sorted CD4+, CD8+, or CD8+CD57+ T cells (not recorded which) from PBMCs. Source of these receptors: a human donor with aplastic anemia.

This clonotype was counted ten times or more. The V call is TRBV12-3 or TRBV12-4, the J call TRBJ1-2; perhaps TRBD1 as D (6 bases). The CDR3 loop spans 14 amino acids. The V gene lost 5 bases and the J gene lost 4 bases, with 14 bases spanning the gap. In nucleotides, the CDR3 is TGTGCCAGCAGTCAAGGACGGACAGTCTATGGCTACACCTTC. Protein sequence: CASSQGRTVYGYTF.

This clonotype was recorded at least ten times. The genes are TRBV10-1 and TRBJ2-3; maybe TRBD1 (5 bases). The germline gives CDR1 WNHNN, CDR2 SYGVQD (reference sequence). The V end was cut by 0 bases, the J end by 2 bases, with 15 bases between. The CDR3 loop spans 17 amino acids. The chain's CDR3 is CASSESVSTVYTDTQYF. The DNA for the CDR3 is TGCGCCAGCAGTGAGTCCGTATCGACAGTTTACACAGATACGCAGTATTTT.

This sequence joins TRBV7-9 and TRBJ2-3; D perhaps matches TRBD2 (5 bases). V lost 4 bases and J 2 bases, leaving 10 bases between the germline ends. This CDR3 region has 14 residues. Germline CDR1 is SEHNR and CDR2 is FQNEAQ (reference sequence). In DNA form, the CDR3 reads TGTGCCAGCAGCTCGCCGGGGTCCACAGATACGCAGTATTTT. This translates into CASSSPGSTDTQYF.

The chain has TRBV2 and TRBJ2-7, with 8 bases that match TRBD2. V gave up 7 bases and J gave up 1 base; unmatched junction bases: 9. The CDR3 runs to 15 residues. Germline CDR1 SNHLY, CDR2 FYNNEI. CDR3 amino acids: CASTENGGASYEQYF. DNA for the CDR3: TGTGCCAGCACCGAGAACGGGGGGGCTTCCTACGAGCAGTACTTC.

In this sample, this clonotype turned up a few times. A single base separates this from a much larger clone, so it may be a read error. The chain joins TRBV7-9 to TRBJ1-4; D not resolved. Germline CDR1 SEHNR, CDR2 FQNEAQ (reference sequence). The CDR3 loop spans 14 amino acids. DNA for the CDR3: TGTGCCGGCAGCAGACTTGCAACTAATGAAAAACTGTTTTTT. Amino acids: CAGSRLATNEKLFF. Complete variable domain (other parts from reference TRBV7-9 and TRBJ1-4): DTGVSQNPRHKITKRGQNVTFRCDPISEHNRLYWYRQTLGQGPEFLTYFQNEAQLEKSRLLSDRFSAERPKGSFSTLEIQRTEQGDSAMYLCAGSRLATNEKLFFGSGTQLSVL.

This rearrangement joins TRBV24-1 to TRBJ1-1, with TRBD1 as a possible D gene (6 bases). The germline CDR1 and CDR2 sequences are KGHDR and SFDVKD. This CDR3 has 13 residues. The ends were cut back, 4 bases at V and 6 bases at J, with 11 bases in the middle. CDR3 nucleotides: TGTGCCACCAGTGACAGGGACACGGCTGAAGCTTTCTTT. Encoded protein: CATSDRDTAEAFF.

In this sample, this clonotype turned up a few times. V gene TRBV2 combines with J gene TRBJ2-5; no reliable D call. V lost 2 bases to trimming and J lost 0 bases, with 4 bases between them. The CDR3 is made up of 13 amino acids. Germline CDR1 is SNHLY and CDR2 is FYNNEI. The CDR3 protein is CASSEHNQETQYF. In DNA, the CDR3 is TGTGCCAGCAGTGAACACAACCAAGAGACCCAGTACTTC.

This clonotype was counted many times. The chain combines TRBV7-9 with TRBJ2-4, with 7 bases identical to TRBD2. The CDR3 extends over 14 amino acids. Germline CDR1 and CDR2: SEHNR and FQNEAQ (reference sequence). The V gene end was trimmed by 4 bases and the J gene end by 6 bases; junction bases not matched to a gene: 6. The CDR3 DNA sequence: TGTGCCAGCAGCTCTTCTAGCGGAGGAAACATTCAGTACTTC. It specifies CASSSSSGGNIQYF.

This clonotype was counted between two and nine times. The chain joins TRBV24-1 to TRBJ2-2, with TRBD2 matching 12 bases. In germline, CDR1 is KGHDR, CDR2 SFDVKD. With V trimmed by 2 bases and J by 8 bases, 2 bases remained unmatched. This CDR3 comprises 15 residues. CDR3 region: CATSDWTSGTGELFF. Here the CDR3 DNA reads TGTGCCACCAGTGATTGGACTAGCGGGACTGGGGAGCTGTTTTTT.

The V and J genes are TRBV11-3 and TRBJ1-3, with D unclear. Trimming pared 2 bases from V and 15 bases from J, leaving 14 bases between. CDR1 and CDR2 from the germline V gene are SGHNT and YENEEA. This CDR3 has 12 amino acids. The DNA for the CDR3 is TGTGCCAGCAGCTTAACCGGTGCTGGAAAATATTTT. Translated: CASSLTGAGKYF.

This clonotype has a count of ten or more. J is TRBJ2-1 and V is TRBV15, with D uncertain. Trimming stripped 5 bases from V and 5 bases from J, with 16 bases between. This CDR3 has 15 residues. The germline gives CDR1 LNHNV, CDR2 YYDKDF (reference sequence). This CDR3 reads CATSAPPMGNNEQFF. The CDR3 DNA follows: TGTGCCACCAGCGCCCCGCCCATGGGCAACAATGAGCAGTTCTTC. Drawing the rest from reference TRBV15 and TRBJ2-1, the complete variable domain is DAMVIQNPRYQVTQFGKPVTLSCSQTLNHNVMYWYQQKSSQAPKLLFHYYDKDFNNEADTPDNFQSRRPNTSFCFLDIRSPGLGDTAMYLCATSAPPMGNNEQFFGPGTRLTVL.

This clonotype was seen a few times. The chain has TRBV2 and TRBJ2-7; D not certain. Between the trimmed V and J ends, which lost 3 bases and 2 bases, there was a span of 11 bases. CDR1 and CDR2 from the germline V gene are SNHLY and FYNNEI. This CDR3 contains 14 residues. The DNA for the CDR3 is TGTGCCAGCAGTGATTGGGTCGGAACCTACGAGCAGTACTTC. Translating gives CASSDWVGTYEQYF.

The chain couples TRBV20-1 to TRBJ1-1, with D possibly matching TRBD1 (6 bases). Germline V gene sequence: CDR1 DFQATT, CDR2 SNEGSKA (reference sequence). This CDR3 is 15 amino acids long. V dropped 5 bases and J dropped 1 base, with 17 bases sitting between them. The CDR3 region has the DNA TGCAGTGCTGCCCGCCCCGGGACATCGAACACTGAAGCTTTCTTT. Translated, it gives CSAARPGTSNTEAFF.

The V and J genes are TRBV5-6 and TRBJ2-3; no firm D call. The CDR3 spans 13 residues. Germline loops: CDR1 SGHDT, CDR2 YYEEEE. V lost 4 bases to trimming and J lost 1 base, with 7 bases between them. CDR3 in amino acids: CASSAKGTDTQYF. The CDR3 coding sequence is TGTGCCAGCAGCGCTAAGGGCACAGATACGCAGTATTTT.

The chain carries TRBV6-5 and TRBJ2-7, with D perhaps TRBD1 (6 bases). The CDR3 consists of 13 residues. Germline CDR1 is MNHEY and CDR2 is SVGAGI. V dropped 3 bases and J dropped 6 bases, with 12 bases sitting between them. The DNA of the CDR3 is TGTGCCAGCAGTTATTCTTGGGGGCTCGAGCAGTACTTC. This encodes CASSYSWGLEQYF.

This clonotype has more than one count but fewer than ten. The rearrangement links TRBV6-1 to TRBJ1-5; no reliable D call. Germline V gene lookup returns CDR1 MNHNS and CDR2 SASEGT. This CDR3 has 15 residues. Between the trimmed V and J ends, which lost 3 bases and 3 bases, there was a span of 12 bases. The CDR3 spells CASSDLRGINQPQHF. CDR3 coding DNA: TGTGCCAGCAGTGATTTAAGAGGGATCAATCAGCCCCAGCATTTT.

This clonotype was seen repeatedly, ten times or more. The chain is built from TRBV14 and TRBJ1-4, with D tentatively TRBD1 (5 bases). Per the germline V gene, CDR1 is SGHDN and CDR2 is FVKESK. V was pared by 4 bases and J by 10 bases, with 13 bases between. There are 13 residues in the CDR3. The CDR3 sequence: CASSPGLPGKLFF. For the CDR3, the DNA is TGTGCCAGCAGCCCGGGACTCCCAGGAAAACTGTTTTTT.

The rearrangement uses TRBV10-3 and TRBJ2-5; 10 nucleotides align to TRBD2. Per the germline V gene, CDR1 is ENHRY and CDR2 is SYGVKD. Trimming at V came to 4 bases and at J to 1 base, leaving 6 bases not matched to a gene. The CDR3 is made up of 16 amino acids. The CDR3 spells CAISGLAGASQETQYF. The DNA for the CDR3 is TGTGCCATCAGTGGTCTAGCGGGGGCCAGCCAAGAGACCCAGTACTTC.

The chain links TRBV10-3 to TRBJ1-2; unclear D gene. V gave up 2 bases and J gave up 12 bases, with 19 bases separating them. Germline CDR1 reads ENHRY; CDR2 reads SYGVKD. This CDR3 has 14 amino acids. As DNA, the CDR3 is TGTGCCATCAGTGAGCAAATCGGGATTAGTGGTCACACCTTC. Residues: CAISEQIGISGHTF.

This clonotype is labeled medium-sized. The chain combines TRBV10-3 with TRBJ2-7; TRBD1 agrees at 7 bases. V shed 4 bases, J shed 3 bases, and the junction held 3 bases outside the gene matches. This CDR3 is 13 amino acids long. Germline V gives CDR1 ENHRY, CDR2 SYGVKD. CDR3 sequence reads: CAISGWDSYEQYF. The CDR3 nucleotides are TGTGCCATCAGTGGCTGGGACAGCTACGAGCAGTACTTC.

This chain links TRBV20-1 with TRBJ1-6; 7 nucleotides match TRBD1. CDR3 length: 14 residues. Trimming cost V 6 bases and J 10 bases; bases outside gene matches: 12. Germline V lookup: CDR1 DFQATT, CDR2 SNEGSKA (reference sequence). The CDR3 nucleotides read TGCAGTGCCCGAGGGGGACAGCTTAAGTCACCCCTCCACTTT. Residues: CSARGGQLKSPLHF.

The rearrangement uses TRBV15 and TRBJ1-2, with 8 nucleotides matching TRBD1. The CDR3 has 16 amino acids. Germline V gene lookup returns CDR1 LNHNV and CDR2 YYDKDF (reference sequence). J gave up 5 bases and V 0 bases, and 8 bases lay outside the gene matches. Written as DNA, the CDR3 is TGTGCCACCAGCAGAGATGCCGGGACAGGACGTTATGGCTACACCTTC. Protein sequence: CATSRDAGTGRYGYTF. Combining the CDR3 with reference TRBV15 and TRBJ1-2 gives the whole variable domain DAMVIQNPRYQVTQFGKPVTLSCSQTLNHNVMYWYQQKSSQAPKLLFHYYDKDFNNEADTPDNFQSRRPNTSFCFLDIRSPGLGDTAMYLCATSRDAGTGRYGYTFGSGTRLTVV.

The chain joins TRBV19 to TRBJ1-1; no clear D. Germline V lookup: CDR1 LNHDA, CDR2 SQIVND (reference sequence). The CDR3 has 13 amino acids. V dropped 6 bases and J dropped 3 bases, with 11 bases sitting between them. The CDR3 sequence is CASSTERDTEAFF. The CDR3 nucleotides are TGTGCCAGTAGCACGGAGCGCGACACTGAAGCTTTCTTT.

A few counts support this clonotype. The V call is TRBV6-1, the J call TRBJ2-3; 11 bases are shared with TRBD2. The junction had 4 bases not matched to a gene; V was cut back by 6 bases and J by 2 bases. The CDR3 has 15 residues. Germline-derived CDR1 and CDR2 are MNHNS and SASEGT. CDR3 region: CASRSLAGVTDTQYF. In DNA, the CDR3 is TGTGCCAGCAGATCACTAGCGGGGGTCACAGATACGCAGTATTTT.

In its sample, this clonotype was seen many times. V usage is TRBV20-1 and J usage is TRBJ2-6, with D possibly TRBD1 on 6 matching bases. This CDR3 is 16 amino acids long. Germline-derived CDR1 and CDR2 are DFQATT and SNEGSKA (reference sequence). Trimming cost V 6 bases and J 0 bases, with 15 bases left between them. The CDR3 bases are TGCAGTGCCCTACTTGTGACAGGCTCTGGGGCCAACGTCCTGACTTTC. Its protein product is CSALLVTGSGANVLTF.

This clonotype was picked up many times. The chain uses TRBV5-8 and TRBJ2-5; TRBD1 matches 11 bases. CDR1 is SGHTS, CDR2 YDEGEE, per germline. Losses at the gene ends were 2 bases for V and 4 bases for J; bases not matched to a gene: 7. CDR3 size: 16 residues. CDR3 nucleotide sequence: TGTGCCAGCAGCTTAAGGACAGGGGGCGCGGGAGAGACCCAGTACTTC. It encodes CASSLRTGGAGETQYF.

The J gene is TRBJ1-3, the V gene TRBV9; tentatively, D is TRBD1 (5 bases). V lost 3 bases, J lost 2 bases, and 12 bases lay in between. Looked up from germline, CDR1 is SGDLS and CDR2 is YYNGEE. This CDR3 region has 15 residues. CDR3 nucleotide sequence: TGTGCCAGCAGCGGCAGGGAATCCACTGGAAACACCATATATTTT. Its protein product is CASSGRESTGNTIYF.

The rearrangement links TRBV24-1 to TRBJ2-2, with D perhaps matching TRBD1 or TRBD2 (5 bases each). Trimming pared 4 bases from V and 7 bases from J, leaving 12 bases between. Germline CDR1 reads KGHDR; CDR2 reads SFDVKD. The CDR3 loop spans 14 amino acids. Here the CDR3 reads CATSDPGTLGELFF. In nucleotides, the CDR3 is TGTGCCACCAGTGACCCCGGGACCCTCGGGGAGCTGTTTTTT.

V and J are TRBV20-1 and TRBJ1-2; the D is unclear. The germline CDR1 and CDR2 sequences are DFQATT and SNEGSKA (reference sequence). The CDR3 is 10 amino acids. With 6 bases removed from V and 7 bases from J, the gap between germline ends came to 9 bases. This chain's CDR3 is CSAPVGGYTF. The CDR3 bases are TGCAGTGCCCCCGTCGGTGGCTACACCTTC.

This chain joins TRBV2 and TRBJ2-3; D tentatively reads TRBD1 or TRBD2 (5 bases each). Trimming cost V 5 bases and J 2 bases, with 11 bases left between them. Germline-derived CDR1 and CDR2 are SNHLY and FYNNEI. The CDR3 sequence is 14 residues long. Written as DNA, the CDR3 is TGTGCCAGCAGTAAACTGGGGACCACAGATACGCAGTATTTT. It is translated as CASSKLGTTDTQYF.